Included here is one T cell receptor (beta chain) sequence, with context. This CDR3 contains 20 residues. This specimen comes from a study of blood T cell repertoires in COVID-19. As for the study in general: PBMCs, B-cell-depleted T cells, or T cells were the source of the cDNA or gDNA that made up the material.

The study recruited people aged roughly 18 to 95 years across around 24 US areas. The protocol was immunoSEQ multiplex PCR, while the TCRdb copy is restricted to in-frame clones and leaves out a portion. In the table there are over 250,000 clones, around nine tenths of which are singletons. The chain uses TRBV21-1 and TRBJ2-3; the table's D gene call, TRBD2, was not cross checked with the DNA. TRBV21-1 is tagged as a pseudogene. The sample consisted of PBMCs or T cells enriched from blood (not recorded which). This receptor was obtained from a man in his forties who had recovered from COVID-19. The CDR3 sequence: CASSKAEVACSGSSTDTQYF. Here the CDR3 DNA reads TGTGCCAGCAGCAAAGCGGAAGTAGCTTGTAGCGGGTCTAGCACAGATACGCAGTATTTT.